Sequencing of this TCR beta chain was carried out in a study of T-cell memory formation after mild COVID-19. TCRdb reprocessed the 5' RACE reads via MiXCR and lists one record per CDR3 protein. The profile shows under 600,000 distinct CDR3 sequences, roughly 20% of them singletons. Trimming removed 5 bases from V and 6 bases from J; junction bases left unmatched: 6. The germline CDR1 and CDR2 sequences are DFQATT and SNEGSKA (reference sequence). This CDR3 has 14 amino acids. The TCR sequence derives from an adult woman who had mild COVID-19 (a few samples of this study predate the infection). Cell type and time point are not known. This chain joins TRBV20-1 and TRBJ1-6; TRBD1 matches at 8 bases. The sample comprised PBMCs or a T cell subset sorted from them (not recorded which). The CDR3 here is CSAGGQGGNSPLHF. As DNA, the CDR3 is TGCAGTGCTGGAGGACAGGGAGGTAATTCACCCCTCCACTTT.